Below, 6 T cell receptor beta chains from the same sample are listed, as sequenced in a study of tissue T cells after allogeneic stem cell transplantation. Data came from immunoSEQ multiplex PCR; TCRdb stores just in-frame clones and leaves some out. The repertoire consists of over 4,000 clones, with under 70% occurring once and the leading ten covering roughly a sixth. The sample here was tissue from the esophagus, taken at autopsy. These receptors were obtained from a female donor aged 60 or older with lung cancer.

This sequence joins TRBV19 and TRBJ2-1; 10 bases fit TRBD2. The germline V gene encodes CDR1 LNHDA and CDR2 SQIVND (reference sequence). Germline trimming cut 4 bases from V and 4 bases from J; bases unmatched to any gene: 10. The CDR3 spans 17 residues. Here the CDR3 DNA reads TGTGCCAGTAGTACCTCCACTAGCGGGGCACCTTACAATGAGCAGTTCTTC. This translates into CASSTSTSGAPYNEQFF.

The chain couples TRBV18 to TRBJ2-4; D possibly corresponds to TRBD1 (5 bases). This CDR3 has 12 amino acids. CDR1 and CDR2 from the germline V gene are KGHSH and LQKENI. Between the trimmed V and J ends, which lost 5 bases and 6 bases, there was a span of 8 bases. DNA of the CDR3: TGTGCCAGCTCAGATAGGGGAAACATTCAGTACTTC. It translates to CASSDRGNIQYF.

The V gene is TRBV7-9, the J gene TRBJ2-2; D gene ambiguous. Germline CDR1 reads SEHNR; CDR2 reads FQNEAQ (reference sequence). CDR3 size: 14 residues. Trimming left V 1 base short and J 5 bases short, with 8 bases between. The chain's CDR3 is CASSLGSETGELFF. The CDR3, as DNA: TGTGCCAGCAGCTTAGGGTCCGAAACCGGGGAGCTGTTTTTT.

Only a few counts were recorded for this clone. The rearrangement uses TRBV7-2 and TRBJ2-7; D could derive from TRBD1 or TRBD2 (5 bases each). Germline V gene lookup returns CDR1 SGHTA and CDR2 FQGNSA. The CDR3 has 13 residues. The V end was cut by 2 bases, the J end by 2 bases, with 7 bases between. The CDR3 here is CASSLRGAYEQYF. The CDR3 bases are TGTGCCAGCAGCTTAAGGGGAGCCTACGAGCAGTACTTC.

This clone was observed a handful of times. The chain joins TRBV7-9 to TRBJ2-3; TRBD2 matches 9 bases. This CDR3 has 15 residues. V lost 4 bases to trimming and J lost 3 bases; unmatched junction nucleotides: 5. The V gene's germline CDR1 is SEHNR and CDR2 FQNEAQ (reference sequence). The CDR3: CASSSLAGVTDTQYF. The CDR3 DNA reads TGTGCCAGCAGCTCGTTAGCGGGGGTAACAGATACGCAGTATTTT.

The CDR3 DNA reads as TGCGCCAGCAGTGAGCAGGGGTCCCCCTACAATGAGCAGTTCTTC. Its protein is CASSEQGSPYNEQFF. J is TRBJ2-1 and V is TRBV10-1, with D possibly matching TRBD1 (6 bases). Per the germline V gene, CDR1 is WNHNN and CDR2 is SYGVQD (reference sequence). This CDR3 contains 15 residues. V was pared by 2 bases and J by 2 bases, with 10 bases between.